A single sample is the source of the 2 T cell receptor beta chains below, sequenced in a study of blood T cell repertoires in COVID-19 (dated by TCRdb to 2018 to 2020). The library was generated by the immunoSEQ multiplex PCR assay. What TCRdb holds here is the immuneACCESS table cut down to in-frame rearrangements. Part of the clones is not present; checked against another copy, under half of the missing clones reflect an unresolved V gene, and the others are unexplained. The sample includes some 57,000 clones, with 82% observed a single time. Clones ranked in the top ten supply 11% of the sample. Sequenced input: peripheral blood. These receptors were obtained from a man of 80 years or more with COVID-19, enrolled during active disease.

The genes are TRBV15 and TRBJ1-5, with TRBD1 identical over 9 bases. The V gene end was trimmed by 0 bases and the J gene end by 5 bases; junction bases not matched to a gene: 5. Germline V gene sequence: CDR1 LNHNV, CDR2 YYDKDF (reference sequence). The CDR3 spans 16 residues. CDR3 amino acids: CATSRDRGQGYQPQHF. For the CDR3, the DNA is TGTGCCACCAGCAGAGACCGGGGACAGGGCTATCAGCCCCAGCATTTT.

The chain carries TRBV5-8 and TRBJ2-2; possibly TRBD1 for D (6 bases). Trimming stripped 1 base from V and 0 bases from J, with 7 bases between. Looked up from germline, CDR1 is SGHTS and CDR2 is YDEGEE. The CDR3 has 15 amino acids. This CDR3 reads CASSLWTANTGELFF. DNA of the CDR3: TGTGCCAGCAGCTTGTGGACAGCGAACACCGGGGAGCTGTTTTTT.